The clone carrying this T cell receptor beta chain occurred many times. This CDR3 comprises 17 residues. V lost 1 base and J 4 bases, leaving 19 bases between the germline ends. Germline CDR1 is MGHRA and CDR2 is YSYEKL. These data come from a study of patients and donors after allogeneic stem cell transplantation. TCRdb independently ran MiXCR on the RT-PCR reads; one entry per CDR3 protein. The sample yields over 350,000 distinct CDR3 sequences, roughly 16% seen once. V and J are TRBV4-1 and TRBJ2-5, with TRBD2 as a possible D gene (6 bases). Source material: blood, either unsorted or a sorted T cell fraction (not recorded which). This TCR came from a human donor who was either an allogeneic HSCT recipient or a stem cell or donor lymphocyte infusion donor (not recorded which). It is not recorded whose cells these are; they may come from a transplant donor. CDR3 protein: CASSQVIAGGGSETQYF. The DNA of the CDR3 is TGCGCCAGCAGCCAAGTAATAGCCGGAGGAGGGTCAGAGACCCAGTACTTC.